The clone carrying this T cell receptor beta chain was seen ten or more times. Its specificity is not known. This CDR3 region has 18 residues. Germline lookup yields CDR1 SGHRS and CDR2 YFSETQ. J gave up 3 bases and V 2 bases, and 10 bases lay outside the gene matches. Indicated time point: sample taken at primary tumor resection. Unsorted tumor, nontumor lung tissue or cryopreserved PBMC supplied the whole RNA. These data are taken from a study of spatial heterogeneity in lung cancer. On the study more broadly: Beta-chain sequences were consistently detected more often than alpha-chain sequences. TCR transcript abundance in tumor regions was strongly correlated with the T cell module score obtained from matched bulk RNA-seq.

A single record per CDR3 protein comes from TCRdb applying MiXCR to the 5' RACE reads. Counted here are 20,000 to 25,000 distinct CDR3 sequences, approximately 8.8% occurring once; the ten biggest clones make up about 7.7%. Study-wide results and caveats: Counts that tracked tumor mutation counts were those of expanded intratumoral alpha and beta TCRs.

The clonotype originates from a male donor with early-stage non-small cell lung cancer. Sequencing was performed on lung tumor tissue, taken at surgery. V usage is TRBV5-1 and J usage is TRBJ2-1; TRBD2 aligns across 11 bases. The CDR3 region has the DNA TGCGCCAGCAGCTTTACTAGCGGGGGCCCCTCCCTCTACAATGAGCAGTTCTTC. It yields the protein CASSFTSGGPSLYNEQFF.